This TCR beta chain is from a study of response to subunit inactivated influenza vaccine (dated 2018 in TCRdb). For the study in its entirety: The study used deep quantitative T cell receptor repertoire profiling to track responses to a trivalent subunit inactivated influenza vaccine.

This clonotype was seen more than once but under ten times. Which antigen it targets is not known. Because it lacks the conserved phenylalanine or tryptophan at the end, this CDR3 is likely a read error. No DNA is shown, since the ends of the CDR3 on it are uncertain; the CDR3 is the one TCRdb lists. The CDR3 has 9 residues if both end residues are counted. CDR1 and CDR2 are drawn from the germline V gene: MDHEN, SYDVKM. Libraries were constructed by RT-PCR. Instrument on record: Illumina HiSeq 2500. TCRdb handled the public reads itself, with Q25 trimming in fastp and clone calling in MiXCR, and kept productive beta chains. Entries that share a CDR3 protein sequence are merged under the most common genes and DNA. The sample has 500,000 or so distinct CDR3 sequences on record, about 15% of them singletons. About 3% of the sample lies in the top ten. The paper as a whole reports these results and caveats: It was suggested by the authors that each seasonal influenza vaccination may recruit only a limited number of new T cells.

The clonotype comes from a man aged 50 to 69 who received an inactivated influenza vaccine. Donor details come from another sample of the same person, matched by shared clones. Recombination linked TRBV28 to TRBJ1-2; TRBD1 reflects the table's D call only, with no check against the DNA. The material sequenced was CD4+ T cells sorted from PBMCs, taken less than 30 months after vaccination. The CDR3 loop reads CASRLGQAV.